The sequence of this T cell receptor (beta chain) was determined in a study of early T cells in non-severe SARS-CoV-2 infection. Study-level points and caveats: Matches to VDJdb favored anti-spike CD8 responses and missed private and CD4 specificities.

This clonotype has at least ten counts. Its antigen is currently unknown. The germline V gene encodes CDR1 MGHRA and CDR2 YSYEKL. V lost 1 base to trimming and J lost 0 bases, with 11 bases between them. The CDR3 consists of 16 residues. Tagging with unique molecular identifiers was applied to individual cDNA molecules. TCRdb fed the 5' RACE reads into MiXCR, producing one record per CDR3 protein. The data show over 25,000 distinct CDR3 sequences, with approximately 5% seen just once and approximately 13% held by the top ten. The sample consisted of whole blood. The clonotype comes from an adult who was a healthcare worker with PCR-confirmed SARS-CoV-2 infection or an uninfected control (not recorded which). This chain uses TRBV4-1 with TRBJ2-3, with D unclear. DNA for the CDR3: TGCGCCAGCAGCCAAGTTGGAAGGACGAGCACAGATACGCAGTATTTT. The encoded protein is CASSQVGRTSTDTQYF.